This section outlines one TCR beta chain sequence together with its context. The entry originates in a study of blood T cell repertoires in COVID-19. Background on the study: The origin of the acute and convalescent COVID-19 samples was the United States, Italy and Spain. The analysed material was cDNA or gDNA that came from T cells, B-cell-depleted T cells, or PBMCs.

V shed 3 bases and J shed 6 bases, with 17 bases lying between them. Per the germline V gene, CDR1 is MNHEY and CDR2 is SMNVEV (reference sequence). CDR3 length: 15 amino acids. Authors' data handling: Reference gene primer amplification gave estimated nucleated cell counts. Profiled with immunoSEQ multiplex PCR; TCRdb holds only in-frame clones, not every one. The D gene and trimming were derived from the DNA, and the V and J assignments and clone size from that table. In the table there are 180,000 or so clones, 75% to 90% of which are singletons. The receptor comes from a woman aged 55-70 years with acute or convalescent COVID-19. Sequencing was done on a sample of peripheral blood. This chain connects TRBV27 to TRBJ1-2, with D tentatively TRBD1 (6 bases). The CDR3, as DNA: TGTGCCAGCAGTTTCTCCGTGACAGGCGCAGATGGCTACACCTTC. Translated: CASSFSVTGADGYTF.